A selection of T cell receptor beta chains follows, all from one sample in a study of blood T cell repertoires in COVID-19. Sequencing was performed with immunoSEQ multiplex PCR; in TCRdb, only in-frame clones are kept and a portion is missing. The repertoire includes about 210,000 clones, more than 70% of them detected once, and less than 3% sits in the top ten. Sequencing input: peripheral blood. The receptors were gathered from a man aged 50 or older with active or convalescent COVID-19. The conserved cysteine and the conserved F or W are not part of the CDR3 here. Each record gives: V gene, J gene, D gene, CDR3 protein. D genes are given only for firm matches.

v_call: TRBV7-2
j_call: TRBJ2-3
d_call: TRBD1
cdr3_aa: ASSLGTGTDTQY

v_call: TRBV10-3
j_call: TRBJ1-2
d_call: TRBD1
cdr3_aa: AISSGQGANYGYT

v_call: TRBV30
j_call: TRBJ1-5
d_call: TRBD1
cdr3_aa: AWSSTGGTEQPQH

v_call: TRBV19
j_call: TRBJ1-1
d_call: -
cdr3_aa: ASTPRGGLNTEAF

v_call: TRBV3-1/TRBV3-2
j_call: TRBJ2-3
d_call: TRBD1
cdr3_aa: ASRYAGQGVDTDTQY

v_call: TRBV5-1
j_call: TRBJ1-2
d_call: -
cdr3_aa: ASSLGQSANYGYT

v_call: TRBV19
j_call: TRBJ1-1
d_call: -
cdr3_aa: ASSIETGGTAF

v_call: TRBV5-1
j_call: TRBJ2-3
d_call: TRBD2
cdr3_aa: ASSAEPAGGITDTQY

v_call: TRBV9
j_call: TRBJ1-2
d_call: -
cdr3_aa: ASRGDYPYGYT

v_call: TRBV19
j_call: TRBJ1-2
d_call: -
cdr3_aa: ASSPWTANYGYT

v_call: TRBV3-1/TRBV3-2
j_call: TRBJ1-2
d_call: TRBD1
cdr3_aa: ASSHGEGQGNYGYT

v_call: TRBV20-1
j_call: TRBJ2-3
d_call: TRBD2
cdr3_aa: SASGAGADTQY

v_call: TRBV6-5
j_call: TRBJ2-3
d_call: TRBD2
cdr3_aa: ASGRLADDTQY

v_call: TRBV9
j_call: TRBJ1-1
d_call: -
cdr3_aa: ASSVIEQNTEAF

v_call: TRBV6-5
j_call: TRBJ1-2
d_call: TRBD1
cdr3_aa: ASSYQGDGYT

v_call: TRBV30
j_call: TRBJ2-4
d_call: -
cdr3_aa: AWSVWWVGQGRVDKNIQY

v_call: TRBV30
j_call: TRBJ2-7
d_call: TRBD1
cdr3_aa: AWSPDRGASYEQY

v_call: TRBV13
j_call: TRBJ2-1
d_call: TRBD2
cdr3_aa: ASSLGRREGENEQF

v_call: TRBV19
j_call: TRBJ2-2
d_call: -
cdr3_aa: ASSFSGTSTGELF

v_call: TRBV5-1
j_call: TRBJ2-4
d_call: -
cdr3_aa: ASTPPGENIQY

v_call: TRBV12-3/TRBV12-4
j_call: TRBJ2-1
d_call: -
cdr3_aa: ASSPGTNNEQF

v_call: TRBV9
j_call: TRBJ2-3
d_call: -
cdr3_aa: ASSVYPDTQY

v_call: TRBV4-2
j_call: TRBJ2-7
d_call: TRBD1
cdr3_aa: ASSMGQGAYEQY

v_call: TRBV7-8
j_call: TRBJ2-7
d_call: TRBD2
cdr3_aa: ASSLPAGPPYEQY

v_call: TRBV9
j_call: TRBJ2-7
d_call: -
cdr3_aa: ASSVGDMDPYEQY

v_call: TRBV7-3
j_call: TRBJ2-1
d_call: -
cdr3_aa: ASSPTDGSNEQF

v_call: TRBV7-8
j_call: TRBJ1-4
d_call: TRBD1
cdr3_aa: ASSSRTGATNEKLF

v_call: TRBV18
j_call: TRBJ1-2
d_call: -
cdr3_aa: ASSPLVTEYGYT

v_call: TRBV6-6
j_call: TRBJ2-5
d_call: TRBD1
cdr3_aa: ASSLIRDRAETQY

v_call: TRBV5-1
j_call: TRBJ1-5
d_call: -
cdr3_aa: ASSLGGGNQPQH

v_call: TRBV6-5
j_call: TRBJ1-6
d_call: TRBD1
cdr3_aa: ASSLRGLRSSPLH

v_call: TRBV18
j_call: TRBJ1-6
d_call: TRBD1
cdr3_aa: ASSQGAEASPLH

v_call: TRBV19
j_call: TRBJ1-5
d_call: -
cdr3_aa: ASSIQGEGNQPQH

v_call: TRBV10-3
j_call: TRBJ1-5
d_call: TRBD1
cdr3_aa: AIRGDRDQPQH

v_call: TRBV6-6
j_call: TRBJ1-6
d_call: -
cdr3_aa: ASSYLVSSYNSPLH

v_call: TRBV5-4
j_call: TRBJ1-2
d_call: TRBD1
cdr3_aa: ASLPAGGQGDYGYT

v_call: TRBV19
j_call: TRBJ1-6
d_call: -
cdr3_aa: ASSIDRGDYNSPLH

v_call: TRBV12-3/TRBV12-4
j_call: TRBJ1-2
d_call: -
cdr3_aa: ASSPLKARGYT

v_call: TRBV2
j_call: TRBJ1-2
d_call: -
cdr3_aa: ASSAGGAPTDGYT

v_call: TRBV2
j_call: TRBJ1-1
d_call: TRBD1
cdr3_aa: ASTPQGDDTEAF

v_call: TRBV10-3
j_call: TRBJ1-1
d_call: TRBD1
cdr3_aa: ATWTGFTEAF

v_call: TRBV19
j_call: TRBJ2-2
d_call: -
cdr3_aa: ASVTANTGELF

v_call: TRBV30
j_call: TRBJ2-7
d_call: TRBD1
cdr3_aa: AWSKDRVWTYEQY

v_call: TRBV27
j_call: TRBJ2-1
d_call: TRBD2
cdr3_aa: ASSLWTSPLAQF

v_call: TRBV27
j_call: TRBJ2-7
d_call: TRBD2
cdr3_aa: ASSLLPGTISYEQY

v_call: TRBV4-1
j_call: TRBJ1-1
d_call: -
cdr3_aa: ASSQDPMGARAF

v_call: TRBV5-1
j_call: TRBJ1-1
d_call: -
cdr3_aa: ASSSSGLNTEAF

v_call: TRBV5-1
j_call: TRBJ1-2
d_call: TRBD1
cdr3_aa: ASSSARDRGLYGYT